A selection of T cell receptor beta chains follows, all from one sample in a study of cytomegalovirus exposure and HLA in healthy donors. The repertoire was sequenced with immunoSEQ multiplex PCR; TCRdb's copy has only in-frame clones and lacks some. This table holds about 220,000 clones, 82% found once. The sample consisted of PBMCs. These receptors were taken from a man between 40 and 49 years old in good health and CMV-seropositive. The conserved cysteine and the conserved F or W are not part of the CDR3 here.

ASSAGLAGPTDTQY,TRBV27
ASSSRQGGFDNEQF,TRBV27
ASSQDRGQYGYT,TRBV5-1
ASSEWSGRKLF,TRBV6-1
ASSIRWYGQGNSNQPQH,TRBV19
ASSLKGGRGGEQF,TRBV11-3
ASRVQGARGQPQH,TRBV19
ASSQGASGNTIY,TRBV5-1
ASHRGPSTDTQY,TRBV5-1
ASSQDVSLRGRNGYT,TRBV4-1
ASSGDREKVGYT,TRBV6-4
ASSRDSWGTEAF,TRBV19
ASSLGGGQGAPGNIQY,TRBV5-1
ASSQDGMVNYGYT,TRBV14
ASSPRIADYNEQF,TRBV9
ASSLATSGINEQF,TRBV5-1
ASSSETGGYRTEAF,TRBV13
ASRGSGRNEQF,TRBV6-5
ASSRQGYTGELF,TRBV11-3
ASSYTVPRRETQY,TRBV6-5
ASSLAIQGDDEQF,TRBV7-9
SSSLGEMRNIQY,TRBV7-9
ASSLGTGDSYEQY,TRBV27
SVDETGATGELF,TRBV29-1
ASSMGGLEETQY,TRBV19
ASSPYRGLDEQY,TRBV7-2
ASSLASDEQF,TRBV11-2
ASSYTGGDAYEQY,TRBV6-5
ASSIGTGLSETQY,TRBV19
ASSTGTSSSYNEQF,TRBV5-4
ASRLRGTGELF,TRBV6-5